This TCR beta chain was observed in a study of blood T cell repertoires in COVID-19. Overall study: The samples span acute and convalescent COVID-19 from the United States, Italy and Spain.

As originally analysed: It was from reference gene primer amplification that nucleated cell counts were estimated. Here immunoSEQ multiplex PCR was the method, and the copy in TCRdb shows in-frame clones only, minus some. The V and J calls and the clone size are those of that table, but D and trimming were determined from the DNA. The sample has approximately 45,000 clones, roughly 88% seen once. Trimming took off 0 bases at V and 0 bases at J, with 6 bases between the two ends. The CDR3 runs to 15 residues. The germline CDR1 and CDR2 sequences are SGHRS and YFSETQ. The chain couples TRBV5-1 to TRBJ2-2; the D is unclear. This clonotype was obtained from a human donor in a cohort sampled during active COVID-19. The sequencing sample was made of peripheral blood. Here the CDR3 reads CASSLALSNTGELFF. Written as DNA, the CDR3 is TGCGCCAGCAGCTTGGCCCTATCGAACACCGGGGAGCTGTTTTTT.